This TCR beta chain is from a study of PD-1 blockade in classical Hodgkin lymphoma. Profiled with immunoSEQ multiplex PCR; TCRdb holds only in-frame clones, not every one. The data hold more than 140,000 clones, with under 85% observed a single time. In every patient, relapse followed autologous stem cell transplantation, while exposure to brentuximab vedotin differed. This TCR was recovered from a human donor with classical Hodgkin lymphoma. The sequencing here drew on peripheral blood mononuclear cells (PBMCs), taken before the second cycle of nivolumab.

The CDR3 DNA is TGTGCCAGCAGCGAACAAGGGGGATACAACGAGCAGTACTTC. The encoded protein is CASSEQGGYNEQYF. V and J are TRBV7-2 and TRBJ2-7, with D tentatively TRBD1 (6 bases). Germline V CDR1 and CDR2: SGHTA, FQGNSA. This CDR3 is 14 amino acids long. V was shortened by 5 bases and J by 5 bases, with 16 bases between the two germline ends.